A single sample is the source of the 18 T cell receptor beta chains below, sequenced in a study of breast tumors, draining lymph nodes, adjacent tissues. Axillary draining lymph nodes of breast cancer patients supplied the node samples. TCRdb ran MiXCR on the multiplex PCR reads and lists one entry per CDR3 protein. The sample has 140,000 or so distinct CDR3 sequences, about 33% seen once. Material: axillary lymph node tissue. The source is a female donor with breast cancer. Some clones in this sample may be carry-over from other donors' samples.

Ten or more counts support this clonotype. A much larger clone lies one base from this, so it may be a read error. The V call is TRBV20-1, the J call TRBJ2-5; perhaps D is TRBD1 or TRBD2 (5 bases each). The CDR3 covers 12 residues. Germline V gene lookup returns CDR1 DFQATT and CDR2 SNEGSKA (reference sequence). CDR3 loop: CSAPGDGETPYF. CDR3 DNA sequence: TGCAGTGCTCCCGGGGACGGGGAGACCCCGTACTTC.

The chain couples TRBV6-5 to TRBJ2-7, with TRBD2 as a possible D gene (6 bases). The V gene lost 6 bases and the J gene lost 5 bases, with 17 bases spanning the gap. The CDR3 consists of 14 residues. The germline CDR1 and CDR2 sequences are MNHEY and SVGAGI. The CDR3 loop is CASSRRGGVDEQYF. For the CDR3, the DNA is TGTGCCAGCAGCCGGAGGGGAGGTGTTGACGAGCAGTACTTC.

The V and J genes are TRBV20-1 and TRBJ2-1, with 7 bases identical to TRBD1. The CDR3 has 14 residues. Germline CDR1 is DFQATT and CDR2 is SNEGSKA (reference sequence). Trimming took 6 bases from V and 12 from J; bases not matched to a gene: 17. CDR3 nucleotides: TGCAGTGCACATCCGGGACAGACTCACGCTGCGCAGTTCTTC. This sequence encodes CSAHPGQTHAAQFF.

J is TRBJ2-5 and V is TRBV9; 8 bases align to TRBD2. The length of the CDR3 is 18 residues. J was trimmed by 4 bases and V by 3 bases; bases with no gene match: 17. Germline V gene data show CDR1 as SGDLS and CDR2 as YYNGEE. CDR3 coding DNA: TGTGCCAGCAGCGGAGACCCCTCGGATAGCGGGGCGGGAGAGACCCAGTACTTC. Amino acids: CASSGDPSDSGAGETQYF.

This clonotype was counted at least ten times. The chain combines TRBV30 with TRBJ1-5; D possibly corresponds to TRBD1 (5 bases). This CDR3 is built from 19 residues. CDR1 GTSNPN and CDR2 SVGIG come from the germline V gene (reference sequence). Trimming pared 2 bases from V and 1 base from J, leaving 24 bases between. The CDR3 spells CAWSPVGFLGGLSNQPQHF. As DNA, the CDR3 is TGTGCCTGGAGTCCCGTGGGGTTCCTTGGGGGGTTGAGCAATCAGCCCCAGCATTTT.

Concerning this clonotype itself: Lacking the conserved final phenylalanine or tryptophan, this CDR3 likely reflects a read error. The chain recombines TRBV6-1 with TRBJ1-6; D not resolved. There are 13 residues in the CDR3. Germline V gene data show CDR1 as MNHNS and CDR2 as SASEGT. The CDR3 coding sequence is TGCGCCAGTTCGCACACCCGAGCGTCACCCCTCCACCTT. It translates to CASSHTRASPLHL.

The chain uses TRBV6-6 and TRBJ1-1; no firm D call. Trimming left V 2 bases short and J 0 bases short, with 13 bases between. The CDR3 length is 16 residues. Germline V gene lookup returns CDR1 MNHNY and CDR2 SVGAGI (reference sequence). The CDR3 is CASSYLQDPMNTEAFF. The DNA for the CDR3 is TGTGCCAGCAGTTACCTCCAGGACCCAATGAACACTGAAGCTTTCTTT.

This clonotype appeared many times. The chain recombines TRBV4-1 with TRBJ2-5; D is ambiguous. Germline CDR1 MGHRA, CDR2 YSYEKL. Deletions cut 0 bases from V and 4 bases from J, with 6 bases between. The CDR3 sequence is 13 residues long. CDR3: CASSQDPGETQYF. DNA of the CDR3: TGCGCCAGCAGCCAAGATCCGGGAGAGACCCAGTACTTC.

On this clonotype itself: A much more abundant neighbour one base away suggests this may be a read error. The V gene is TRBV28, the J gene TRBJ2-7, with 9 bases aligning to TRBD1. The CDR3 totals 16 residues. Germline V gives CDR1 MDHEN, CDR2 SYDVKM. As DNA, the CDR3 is TGTGCCAGCAGTCCGCAACAGGGGGCAGACTTCTACGAGCGGTACTTC. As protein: CASSPQQGADFYERYF.

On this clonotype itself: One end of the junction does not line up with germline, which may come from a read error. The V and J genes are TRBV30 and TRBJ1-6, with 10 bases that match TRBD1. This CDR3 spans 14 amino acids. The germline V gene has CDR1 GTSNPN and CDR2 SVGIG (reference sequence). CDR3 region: CAWRGGTGASLLHF. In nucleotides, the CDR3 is TGTGCCTGGAGAGGGGGGACAGGGGCTTCACTCCTCCACTTT.

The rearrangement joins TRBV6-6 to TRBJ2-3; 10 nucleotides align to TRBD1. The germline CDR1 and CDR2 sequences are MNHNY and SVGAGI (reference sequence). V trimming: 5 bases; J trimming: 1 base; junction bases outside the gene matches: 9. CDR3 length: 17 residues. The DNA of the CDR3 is TGTGCCAGCAGTCACCACGGGACAGGGGACCGCACAGATACGCAGTATTTT. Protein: CASSHHGTGDRTDTQYF.

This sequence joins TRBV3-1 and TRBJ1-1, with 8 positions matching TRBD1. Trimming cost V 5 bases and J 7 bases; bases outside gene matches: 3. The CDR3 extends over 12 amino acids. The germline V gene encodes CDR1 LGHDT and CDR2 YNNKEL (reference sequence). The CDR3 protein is CASSVTGDEAFF. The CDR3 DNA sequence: TGTGCCAGCAGCGTGACAGGGGATGAAGCTTTCTTT.

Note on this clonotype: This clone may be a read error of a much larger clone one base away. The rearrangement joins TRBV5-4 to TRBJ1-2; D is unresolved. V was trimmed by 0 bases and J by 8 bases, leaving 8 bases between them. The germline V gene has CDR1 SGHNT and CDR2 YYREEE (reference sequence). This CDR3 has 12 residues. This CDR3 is CASSLGNSGYTF. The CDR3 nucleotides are TGTGCCAGCAGCTTGGGTAATTCAGGCTACACCTTC.

DNA of the CDR3: TGTGCCAGCAGCTTAGGGTCGGGGGACACTGAAGCTTTCTTT. Translating gives CASSLGSGDTEAFF. J is TRBJ1-1 and V is TRBV11-2, with D perhaps matching TRBD1 (5 bases). V gave up 1 base and J gave up 3 bases, with 9 bases separating them. Per the germline V gene, CDR1 is SGHAT and CDR2 is FQNNGV. This CDR3 region has 14 residues.

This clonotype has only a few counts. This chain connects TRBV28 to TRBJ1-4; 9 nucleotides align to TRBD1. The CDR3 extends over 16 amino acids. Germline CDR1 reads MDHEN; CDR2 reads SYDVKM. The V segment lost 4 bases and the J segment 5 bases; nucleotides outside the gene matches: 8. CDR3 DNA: TGTGCCAGCAGTTCGAACCGGGACAGGGTAAATGAAAAACTGTTTTTT. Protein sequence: CASSSNRDRVNEKLFF.

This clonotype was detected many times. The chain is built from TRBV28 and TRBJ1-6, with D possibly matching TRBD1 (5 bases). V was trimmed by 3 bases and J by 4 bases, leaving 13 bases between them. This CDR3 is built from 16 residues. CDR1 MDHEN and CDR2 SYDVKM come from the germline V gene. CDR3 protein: CASSFVGTGYNSPLHF. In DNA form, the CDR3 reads TGTGCCAGCAGTTTTGTTGGGACGGGTTATAATTCACCCCTCCACTTT.

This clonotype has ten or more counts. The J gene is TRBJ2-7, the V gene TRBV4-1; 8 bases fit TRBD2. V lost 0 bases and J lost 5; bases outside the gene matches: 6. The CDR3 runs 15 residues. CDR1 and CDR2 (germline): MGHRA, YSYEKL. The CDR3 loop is CASSQDRGGVNEQYF. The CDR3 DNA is TGCGCCAGCAGCCAAGATCGGGGGGGCGTTAACGAGCAGTACTTC.

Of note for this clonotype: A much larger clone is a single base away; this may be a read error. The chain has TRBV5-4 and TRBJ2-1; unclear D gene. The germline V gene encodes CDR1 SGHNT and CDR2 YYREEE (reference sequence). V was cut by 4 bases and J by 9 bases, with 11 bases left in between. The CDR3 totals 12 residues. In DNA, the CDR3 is TGTGCCAGCAGCCTAAGTAGGACTGAGCAGTTCTTC. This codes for CASSLSRTEQFF. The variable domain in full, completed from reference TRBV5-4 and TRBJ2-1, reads ETGVTQSPTHLIKTRGQQVTLRCSSQSGHNTVSWYQQALGQGPQFIFQYYREEENGRGNFPPRFSGLQFPNYSSELNVNALELDDSALYLCASSLSRTEQFFGPGTRLTVL.